Below, one T cell receptor gamma chain is given with its context. Its recognized antigen is unknown. Base qualities are not at hand, and no much larger clone is one base apart. Other DNA sequences of this sample code for an identical CDR3. This entry is derived from a study of Vδ1+ human thymocytes (dated by TCRdb to about 2018). A note on the overall study: The study characterised mRNA-level TRG and TRD CDR3 repertoires of highly purified Vdelta1+ thymocytes from young children as a data resource. The multiplex-based CDR3 amplicon strategy had previously been validated against 5'RACE-based CDR3 amplicon generation methods. Broad study findings and their caveats: The authors advised highly purified populations and single-cell validation, since unexpected Vdelta2 sequences could cause misinterpretation of bulk repertoire data. Many TRG clonotypes were found to be shared between donors (up to about 7x10^3), whereas TRD repertoires were found to be essentially private (max roughly 120 shared). No clustering by age or sex was observed, so analyses did not stratify donors by these variables. Despite high sort purity, about 20% of thymic TRD sequences were Vdelta2 (and few Vdelta3), unlike peripheral blood Vdelta1+ controls. In contrast to oligoclonal peripheral blood repertoires, thymic TRG and TRD repertoires appeared to be highly polyclonal with Gaussian CDR3 length distributions.

Thymic samples were depleted of alphabeta T cells, then CD3+ TCRVdelta1+ TCRVdelta2- thymocytes were FACS-sorted. The purity of the sorted Vdelta1+ thymocytes fell between roughly 98% and 99.6%. The thymic specimens were obtained from several paediatric patients who were undergoing corrective cardiac surgery and ranged in age from roughly 5 days to 17 months. Thymic tissue was dispersed, and mononuclear cells were isolated on a Histopaque-1077 density gradient. Staining used anti-TCRVdelta1 clone TS8.2, anti-TCRVdelta2 clone B6, anti-CD3 clone HIT3a and anti-TCRalphabeta clone IP26 antibodies. RNA was isolated using the RNeasy mini kit, and reverse transcription was performed with Superscript III. Multiplex PCR was used to generate CDR3 amplicons, with pooled V-gene forward primers and a constant-region reverse primer carrying Illumina adaptor overhangs. Amplicons were gel-purified, then indexed with Nextera index primers over approximately 8 extra PCR cycles and purified with AMPure XP beads. Libraries were sequenced on an Illumina MiSeq with paired-end 250 bp reads, dual indexing and 20% PhiX spike-in. The original pipeline was this. Read quality was checked with FastQC, and TRG read pairs were merged using ea-utils fastq-join. Sequences were annotated with IMGT/HighV-QUEST, keeping only productive sequences with unambiguous V-gene assignment; clonotypes were defined by identical CDR3 sequence. For downstream analysis, the tools were VDJtools 1.1.1, tcR 2.2.3, Treemap and vegan Shannon diversity in R 3.4.4. TCRdb reanalyzed the public reads with the CATT caller, and identical DNA sequences were merged afterwards. These V and J calls are TCRdb output, not the study's own analysis. This sample holds 25,000 to 35,000 gamma-chain clones; around 20% were observed only once. About 1.9% of the sample goes to the ten largest clones.

The germline V gene (reference sequence) provides CDR1 GITISATS and CDR2 ISYDGTV. Here V drops 0 bases and J drops 7 bases, and the junction holds 6 bases not matched to any gene. From its cysteine to its phenylalanine, the CDR3 spans 13 amino acids. Left in the record is the CDR3 DNA by itself, 39 bases read in frame from the first base. This TCR was sampled from a boy in the first two years of life who had congenital heart surgery. In this chain, TRGV9 is recombined with TRGJ1 or TRGJ2. The specimen sequenced was Vdelta1+ gamma-delta thymocytes from the thymus. Per the publication, the cell subset or site label means: FACS-sorted CD3+ TCRalphabeta- TCRVdelta1+ TCRVdelta2- thymocytes. The CDR3 has the sequence CALWEVHGYKKLF. The DNA reads TGTGCCTTGTGGGAGGTGCATGGGTATAAGAAACTCTTT.